The 25 T cell receptor beta chains presented below share a single source sample, sequenced in a study of T-cell reconstitution after alpha-beta-depleted transplantation in children. Unique molecular identifiers featured in how the TCRbeta library was prepared. TCRdb recomputed calls from the PCR reads with MiXCR, one row per CDR3 protein. Of hundreds of thousands of distinct CDR3 sequences listed, around 7.8% are singletons. The source was PBMCs, mostly from graft donor cells, collected 180 days after TCRalphabeta/CD19-depleted stem cell transplant. These receptors originate from a male patient younger than 18 who had a stem cell transplant for acute lymphoblastic leukemia, so the T cells may come from the graft donor.

This clonotype has a handful of counts. V gene TRBV20-1 combines with J gene TRBJ1-6; D unclear. In germline, CDR1 is DFQATT, CDR2 SNEGSKA (reference sequence). Between the trimmed V and J ends, which lost 2 bases and 2 bases, there was a span of 13 bases. The CDR3 is made up of 16 amino acids. CDR3 sequence: CSARLHASAYNSPLHF. DNA of the CDR3: TGCAGTGCTAGATTACATGCTTCGGCCTATAATTCACCCCTCCACTTT.

This clonotype came up a few times. The gene calls are TRBV9 and TRBJ2-7; 10 positions agree with TRBD2. The CDR3 loop spans 15 amino acids. Germline values: CDR1 SGDLS, CDR2 YYNGEE. The V gene end was trimmed by 3 bases and the J gene end by 5 bases; junction bases not matched to a gene: 8. CDR3 coding DNA: TGTGCCAGCAGCGGTCAGCGGGGGGGCCTAGACGAGCAGTACTTC. Encoded protein: CASSGQRGGLDEQYF.

This clonotype was detected many times. V usage is TRBV12-3 or TRBV12-4 and J usage is TRBJ2-3, with D possibly being TRBD1 (6 bases). The germline V and J ends were trimmed by 6 bases and 2 bases, with 12 bases remaining between them. There are 14 residues in the CDR3. DNA for the CDR3: TGTGCCAGCAGAGAAACAGGGATCACAGATACGCAGTATTTT. Protein sequence: CASRETGITDTQYF.

This clonotype was observed many times. This chain connects TRBV27 to TRBJ2-1, with 8 positions matching TRBD2. With V trimmed by 3 bases and J by 2 bases, 3 bases remained unmatched. The germline V gene encodes CDR1 MNHEY and CDR2 SMNVEV (reference sequence). This CDR3 is built from 15 residues. The CDR3 DNA sequence: TGTGCCAGCAGTTTGTACGGGGGGGCCTACAATGAGCAGTTCTTC. Amino acids: CASSLYGGAYNEQFF.

Worth noting for this clonotype: A much larger clone lies one base from this, so it may be a read error. In DNA form, the CDR3 reads TGTGCCAGCAAACGCGACAGGGGGCGAACCGAGCAGTACTTC. As protein: CASKRDRGRTEQYF. The chain links TRBV5-4 to TRBJ2-7; 10 positions agree with TRBD1. CDR3 length: 14 amino acids. The germline gives CDR1 SGHNT, CDR2 YYREEE (reference sequence). The V gene end was trimmed by 6 bases and the J gene end by 6 bases; junction bases not matched to a gene: 9.

This clonotype was seen ten or more times. This chain links TRBV7-2 with TRBJ2-7; D unclear. The V gene lost 6 bases and the J gene lost 2 bases, with 8 bases spanning the gap. Germline V gene sequence: CDR1 SGHTA, CDR2 FQGNSA. This CDR3 has 12 residues. The CDR3 sequence is CASSHIPYEQYF. The CDR3 nucleotides are TGTGCCAGCAGTCATATCCCCTACGAGCAGTACTTC.

There are many counts of this clonotype. J is TRBJ2-7 and V is TRBV15, with D tentatively TRBD2 (6 bases). Trimming left V 0 bases short and J 3 bases short, with 9 bases between. Germline V gene sequence: CDR1 LNHNV, CDR2 YYDKDF (reference sequence). This CDR3 is built from 14 residues. DNA for the CDR3: TGTGCCACCAGCAGAGAACTAGCTTTCTACGAGCAGTACTTC. This codes for CATSRELAFYEQYF.

At least ten counts were recorded for this clonotype. This CDR3 reads CASSLRGTNYNEQFF. The CDR3, as DNA: TGTGCCAGCAGCTTGAGGGGGACAAACTACAATGAGCAGTTCTTC. The rearrangement links TRBV7-9 to TRBJ2-1, with D perhaps TRBD1 (6 bases). Per germline, CDR1 SEHNR and CDR2 FQNEAQ (reference sequence). V gave up 3 bases and J gave up 3 bases, with 12 bases separating them. This CDR3 region has 15 residues. Complete variable domain (other parts from reference TRBV7-9 and TRBJ2-1): DTGVSQNPRHKITKRGQNVTFRCDPISEHNRLYWYRQTLGQGPEFLTYFQNEAQLEKSRLLSDRFSAERPKGSFSTLEIQRTEQGDSAMYLCASSLRGTNYNEQFFGPGTRLTVL.

This clonotype was counted ten times or more. This chain's CDR3 is CASSDPPTFF. The DNA for the CDR3 is TGTGCCAGCAGTGACCCACCAACTTTCTTT. V and J are TRBV6-4 and TRBJ1-1; no reliable D call. This CDR3 has 10 amino acids. Germline lookup yields CDR1 MRHNA and CDR2 SNTAGT. The V end was cut by 2 bases, the J end by 12 bases, with 7 bases between.

In this sample, this clonotype turned up many times. The gene calls are TRBV10-3 and TRBJ2-5, with TRBD1 as a possible D gene (6 bases). Looked up from germline, CDR1 is ENHRY and CDR2 is SYGVKD. CDR3 size: 14 residues. V lost 10 bases to trimming and J lost 3 bases, with 18 bases between them. This CDR3 is CATGDRSYKETQYF. CDR3 bases: TGTGCCACCGGAGACAGGAGTTATAAAGAGACCCAGTACTTC.

This clonotype showed up many times. This rearrangement joins TRBV12-3 or TRBV12-4 to TRBJ2-5, with 9 bases fitting TRBD2. This CDR3 is 16 amino acids long. V shed 6 bases and J 4 bases; nucleotides not matched to a gene: 12. In nucleotides, the CDR3 is TGTGCCAGCAGGCGCGGGGCGGGAGGGCTCGGAGAGACCCAGTACTTC. Amino acid sequence: CASRRGAGGLGETQYF.

Notes on this clonotype: A read error may produce the germline difference seen at one junction end. The V and J genes are TRBV7-9 and TRBJ2-7; unclear D gene. From germline, CDR1 is SEHNR and CDR2 FQNEAQ (reference sequence). CDR3 length equals 11 residues. CDR3 protein: CASSALYEQHF. The CDR3 coding sequence is TGTGCCAGCAGCGCTCTCTACGAGCAGCACTTC.

This clonotype was counted many times. The V gene is TRBV20-1, the J gene TRBJ2-7; no clear D gene. The CDR3 runs 14 residues. Trimming pared 0 bases from V and 2 bases from J, leaving 11 bases between. Looked up from germline, CDR1 is DFQATT and CDR2 is SNEGSKA (reference sequence). Here the CDR3 DNA reads TGCAGTGCTAGAGACAGGTCTCGAACCTACGAGCAGTACTTC. Protein: CSARDRSRTYEQYF.

Ten or more counts support this clonotype. The rearrangement uses TRBV6-1 and TRBJ2-7; weak D call: TRBD1 (5 bases). The CDR3 extends over 14 amino acids. The germline V gene encodes CDR1 MNHNS and CDR2 SASEGT. V dropped 7 bases and J dropped 2 bases, with 15 bases sitting between them. CDR3: CASTSGLGAYEQYF. DNA of the CDR3: TGTGCCAGCACGTCAGGGCTAGGGGCCTACGAGCAGTACTTC.

The table lists this clonotype with many counts. The chain employs TRBV2 and TRBJ2-5, with D unresolved. V was pared by 4 bases and J by 10 bases, with 16 bases between. The CDR3 extends over 13 amino acids. The germline V gene has CDR1 SNHLY and CDR2 FYNNEI. CDR3 DNA sequence: TGTGCCAGCAGTGCCGACGTCCGGGTCGACCAGTACTTC. Its protein is CASSADVRVDQYF.

This clonotype was counted at least ten times. CDR3 sequence: CASSYSRGGYEQYF. CDR3 sequence (DNA): TGTGCCAGCAGCTACAGCAGGGGAGGCTACGAGCAGTACTTC. The chain uses TRBV5-5 and TRBJ2-7; either TRBD1 or TRBD2 may fit D (6 bases each). Germline CDR1 SGHKS, CDR2 YYEKEE (reference sequence). Trimming cost V 3 bases and J 3 bases, with 13 bases left between them. The CDR3 length is 14 residues. Complete variable domain (other parts from reference TRBV5-5 and TRBJ2-7): DAGVTQSPTHLIKTRGQQVTLRCSPISGHKSVSWYQQVLGQGPQFIFQYYEKEERGRGNFPDRFSARQFPNYSSELNVNALLLGDSALYLCASSYSRGGYEQYFGPGTRLTVT.

This clonotype has ten or more counts. V usage is TRBV20-1 and J usage is TRBJ2-7; D gene ambiguous. V was cut by 3 bases and J by 0 bases, with 15 bases left in between. Germline CDR1 and CDR2: DFQATT and SNEGSKA (reference sequence). The CDR3 loop spans 15 amino acids. Here the CDR3 DNA reads TGCAGTGCTAGTCCCACCCTAGTAAGCTCCTACGAGCAGTACTTC. Amino acids: CSASPTLVSSYEQYF.

This clonotype has a count of ten or more. J is TRBJ2-7 and V is TRBV25-1, with D tentatively TRBD1 (6 bases). Germline values: CDR1 MGHDK, CDR2 SYGVNS. CDR3 length equals 16 residues. Trimming pared 5 bases from V and 0 bases from J, leaving 17 bases between. The CDR3 spells CASSPGQSRTSYEQYF. For the CDR3, the DNA is TGTGCCAGCAGTCCTGGACAGTCCAGGACCTCCTACGAGCAGTACTTC.

There are many counts of this clonotype. This chain joins TRBV12-3 or TRBV12-4 and TRBJ1-5; D is possibly TRBD1 (6 bases). The CDR3 contains 15 residues. Deletions cut 6 bases from V and 3 bases from J, with 15 bases between. CDR3 coding DNA: TGTGCCAGCAGAGTGGACAGAGCTTTCAATCAGCCCCAGCATTTT. This encodes CASRVDRAFNQPQHF.

This clonotype was picked up many times. The rearrangement uses TRBV12-3 or TRBV12-4 and TRBJ2-7; TRBD1 aligns across 7 bases. This CDR3 is built from 15 residues. The V and J ends lost 5 bases and 3 bases, in that order; junction bases with no gene match: 10. The CDR3 reads CASSHPGQTVYEQYF. The CDR3 DNA reads TGTGCCAGCAGTCATCCGGGACAGACCGTCTACGAGCAGTACTTC.

This clonotype appeared many times. V and J are TRBV20-1 and TRBJ2-1; 14 bases are a match to TRBD2. Per the germline V gene, CDR1 is DFQATT and CDR2 is SNEGSKA (reference sequence). The junction had 4 bases not matched to a gene; V was cut back by 3 bases and J by 0 bases. CDR3 length equals 17 residues. This CDR3 is CSASRTSGRFSYNEQFF. In DNA, the CDR3 is TGCAGTGCTAGTCGGACTAGCGGGAGGTTCTCCTACAATGAGCAGTTCTTC.

The rearrangement uses TRBV5-5 and TRBJ2-2, with D uncertain. With 8 bases removed from V and 6 bases from J, the gap between germline ends came to 14 bases. The CDR3 is 13 amino acids. Germline V CDR1 and CDR2: SGHKS, YYEKEE (reference sequence). This CDR3 reads CARSLGYAGELFF. Here the CDR3 DNA reads TGTGCCAGGAGCCTTGGGTACGCCGGGGAGCTGTTTTTT.

Only a few counts were recorded for this clonotype. J is TRBJ2-1 and V is TRBV3-1; 8 positions agree with TRBD1. The germline V gene has CDR1 LGHDT and CDR2 YNNKEL (reference sequence). V shed 3 bases and J 11 bases; nucleotides not matched to a gene: 18. CDR3 size: 17 residues. CDR3 loop: CASSQHFSGGIGRKQFF. The CDR3 DNA reads as TGTGCCAGCAGCCAGCACTTTTCAGGGGGCATTGGGCGAAAGCAGTTCTTC.

This clonotype was observed at least ten times. V and J are TRBV18 and TRBJ2-5; 9 bases agree with TRBD1. The germline V gene encodes CDR1 KGHSH and CDR2 LQKENI. Trimming took 3 bases from V and 3 from J; bases not matched to a gene: 5. The CDR3 runs 15 residues. In DNA, the CDR3 is TGTGCCAGCTCACCCCTCCGGGACAGGGAAGAGACCCAGTACTTC. Its protein is CASSPLRDREETQYF.

This clonotype was seen repeatedly, ten times or more. The chain combines TRBV3-1 with TRBJ2-2; 10 bases match TRBD2. In germline, CDR1 is LGHDT, CDR2 YNNKEL (reference sequence). The CDR3 totals 14 residues. V gave up 7 bases and J gave up 6 bases; unmatched junction bases: 5. CDR3 coding DNA: TGTGCCAGCACGAGCGGGAGGGGGTCCGGGGAGCTGTTTTTT. Encoded protein: CASTSGRGSGELFF.